These 2 T cell receptor beta chains originate from one sample sequenced in a study of T-cell reconstitution after alpha-beta-depleted transplantation in children. The TCRbeta library incorporated unique molecular identifiers. Via MiXCR, TCRdb re-called the PCR reads, giving one row per CDR3 protein. The sample lists about 1,000,000 distinct CDR3 sequences, about 26% occurring once. The sample consisted of PBMCs, mostly from graft donor cells, taken 360 days after TCRalphabeta/CD19-depleted stem cell transplant. All receptors derive from a boy under two years old who had a stem cell transplant for SCID, so the T cells may come from the graft donor.

Written as DNA, the CDR3 is TGTGCCAGCAGCCAAGAGGTTCACGGGGGGCCTAGCACAGATACGCAGTATTTT. Its protein product is CASSQEVHGGPSTDTQYF. The rearrangement joins TRBV4-2 to TRBJ2-3; D possibly corresponds to TRBD2 (7 bases). There are 18 residues in the CDR3. Germline V gives CDR1 LGHNA, CDR2 YNFKEQ. V dropped 0 bases and J dropped 0 bases, with 16 bases sitting between them.

The rearrangement links TRBV20-1 to TRBJ1-1; TRBD1 is a possible D gene (5 bases). Germline V gene lookup returns CDR1 DFQATT and CDR2 SNEGSKA (reference sequence). Trimming pared 0 bases from V and 0 bases from J, leaving 11 bases between. This CDR3 is 15 amino acids long. The CDR3 DNA follows: TGCAGTGCTAGAGATTGGGGGGTATTGAACACTGAAGCTTTCTTT. Residues: CSARDWGVLNTEAFF.